This section outlines one T cell receptor (beta chain) sequence together with its context. The junction differs from germline at one of its ends, possibly a read error. TCRdb's copy holds only in-frame clones and misses some; the assay was immunoSEQ multiplex PCR. The sample consists of 250,000 or so clones, 70% to 90% of them appearing once. This record belongs to a study of blood T cell repertoires in COVID-19. Germline V CDR1 and CDR2: SGHAT, FQNNGV. The CDR3 covers 13 residues. The chain recombines TRBV11-2 with TRBJ2-3; 8 nucleotides match TRBD2. This TCR was sampled from a woman in her 50s who had been exposed to COVID-19. The sequenced sample was PBMCs or T cells enriched from blood (not recorded which). For the CDR3, the DNA is TGTGCCAGCCGCGCGGGGGGAACAGGTACGCAGTATTTT. This encodes CASRAGGTGTQYF.